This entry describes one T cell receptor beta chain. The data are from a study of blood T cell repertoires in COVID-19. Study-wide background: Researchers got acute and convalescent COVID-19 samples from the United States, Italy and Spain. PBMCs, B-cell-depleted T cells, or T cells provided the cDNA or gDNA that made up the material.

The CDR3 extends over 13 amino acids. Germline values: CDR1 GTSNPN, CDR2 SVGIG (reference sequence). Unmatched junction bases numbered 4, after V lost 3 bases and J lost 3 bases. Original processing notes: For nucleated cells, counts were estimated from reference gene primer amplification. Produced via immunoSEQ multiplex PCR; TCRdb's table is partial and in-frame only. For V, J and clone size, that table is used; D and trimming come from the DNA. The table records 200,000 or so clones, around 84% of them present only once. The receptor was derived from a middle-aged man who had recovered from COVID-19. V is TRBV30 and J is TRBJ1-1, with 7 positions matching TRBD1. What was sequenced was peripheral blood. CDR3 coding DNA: TGTGCCTGGAGCGAAGACAGGGACACTGAAGCTTTCTTT. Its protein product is CAWSEDRDTEAFF. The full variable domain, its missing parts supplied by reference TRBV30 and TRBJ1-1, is SQTIHQWPATLVQPVGSPLSLECTVEGTSNPNLYWYRQAAGRGLQLLFYSVGIGQISSEVPQNLSASRPQDRQFILSSKKLLLSDSGFYLCAWSEDRDTEAFFGQGTRLTVV.